This T cell receptor beta chain was recovered during a study of shared clonotypes between healthy human individuals. At the level of the study: Every donor yielded three CD4 naive, three CD4 memory, two CD8 naive and one CD8 memory plate.

Libraries were prepared by immunoSEQ multiplex PCR; TCRdb keeps only in-frame clonotypes and omits some of them. Among 600,000 to 750,000 clones, 60% to 80% were seen once, and the ten largest hold 1.5% to 2%. This clone was found a few times. Sequencing input: memory CD4+ T cells sorted from blood. Subset indicated: CD45RA-negative fraction. This clonotype was sampled from a woman younger than 45 in good health.

The CDR3 coding sequence is TGTGCCAGTAGTGCCGGGACTAGCGGGACTGCGCAGTACTTC. This translates into CASSAGTSGTAQYF. This chain connects TRBV19 to TRBJ2-7, with 13 bases aligning to TRBD2. The CDR3 has 14 amino acids. Germline-derived CDR1 and CDR2 are LNHDA and SQIVND (reference sequence). The V segment lost 5 bases and the J segment 9 bases; nucleotides outside the gene matches: 7.